The TCR beta chain described here comes from a study of response to subunit inactivated influenza vaccine. Study conclusions and caveats: Few additional T cells are recruited per seasonal influenza vaccination, authors suggested.

There are 13 residues in the CDR3. Trimming removed 1 base from V and 10 bases from J, with 10 bases in between. A remark on this clonotype: Its matching antigen is unknown.

TCRdb used MiXCR to reprocess the RT-PCR reads, holding one entry per CDR3 protein. The table includes hundreds of thousands of distinct CDR3 sequences, 10% to 15% detected once. This chain connects TRBV12-3 or TRBV12-4 to TRBJ1-4, with D unclear. The sample here was non-naive T cells sorted from PBMCs, taken less than 15 days before vaccination. This TCR derives from a man aged 50 or older who received an inactivated influenza vaccine. This chain's CDR3 is CASSLGPKGKLFF. The CDR3, as DNA: TGTGCCAGCAGTTTAGGACCCAAAGGAAAACTGTTTTTT.